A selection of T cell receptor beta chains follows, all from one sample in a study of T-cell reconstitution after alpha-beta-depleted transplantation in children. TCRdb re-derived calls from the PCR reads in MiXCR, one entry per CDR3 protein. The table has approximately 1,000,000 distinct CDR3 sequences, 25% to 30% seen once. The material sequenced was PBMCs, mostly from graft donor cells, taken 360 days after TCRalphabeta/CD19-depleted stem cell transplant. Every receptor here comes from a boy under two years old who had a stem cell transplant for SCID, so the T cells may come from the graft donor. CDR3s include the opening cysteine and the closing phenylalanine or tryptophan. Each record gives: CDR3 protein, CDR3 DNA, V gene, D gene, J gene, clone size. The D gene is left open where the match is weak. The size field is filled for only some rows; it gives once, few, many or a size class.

CDR3aa: CASSFPEPLDTQYF
CDR3nt: TGTGCCAGCAGCTTCCCCGAACCCCTAGATACGCAGTATTTT
v_gene: TRBV7-8
d_gene: -
j_gene: TRBJ2-3
abundance: -

CDR3aa: CASSYGRWGGTGELFF
CDR3nt: TGTGCCAGCAGTTACGGTCGTTGGGGGGGTACCGGGGAGCTGTTTTTT
v_gene: TRBV6-5
d_gene: TRBD2
j_gene: TRBJ2-2
abundance: few

CDR3aa: CSASRQGQNTGELFF
CDR3nt: TGCAGTGCTAGTAGACAGGGTCAGAACACCGGGGAGCTGTTTTTT
v_gene: TRBV20-1
d_gene: TRBD1
j_gene: TRBJ2-2
abundance: -

CDR3aa: CASSEKWDEQYF
CDR3nt: TGTGCCAGCAGTGAGAAATGGGACGAGCAGTACTTC
v_gene: TRBV2
d_gene: -
j_gene: TRBJ2-7
abundance: -

CDR3aa: CASSRQIGTYEQYF
CDR3nt: TGTGCCAGCAGCCGACAAATTGGAACCTACGAGCAGTACTTC
v_gene: TRBV14
d_gene: -
j_gene: TRBJ2-7
abundance: -

CDR3aa: CSARDAASGHGELFF
CDR3nt: TGCAGTGCTAGAGATGCGGCTAGCGGTCACGGGGAGCTGTTTTTT
v_gene: TRBV20-1
d_gene: TRBD2
j_gene: TRBJ2-2
abundance: -

CDR3aa: CASSLEGTGGWEQFF
CDR3nt: TGTGCCAGCAGCTTGGAAGGGACAGGGGGCTGGGAGCAGTTCTTC
v_gene: TRBV5-5
d_gene: TRBD1
j_gene: TRBJ2-1
abundance: -

CDR3aa: CSVRTRGSSYEQYF
CDR3nt: TGCAGCGTACGAACGCGGGGGAGCTCCTACGAGCAGTACTTC
v_gene: TRBV29-1
d_gene: TRBD2
j_gene: TRBJ2-7
abundance: -

CDR3aa: CASSALRDSGRSNQPQHF
CDR3nt: TGTGCCAGCAGCGCCCTTCGGGACAGTGGGCGAAGCAATCAGCCCCAGCATTTT
v_gene: TRBV9
d_gene: TRBD1
j_gene: TRBJ1-5
abundance: few

CDR3aa: CASTTAGAFGEQYF
CDR3nt: TGTGCCAGCACAACCGCAGGGGCCTTCGGGGAGCAGTACTTC
v_gene: TRBV25-1
d_gene: -
j_gene: TRBJ2-7
abundance: few

CDR3aa: CATSRDGVSGAYEQYF
CDR3nt: TGTGCCACCAGCAGAGATGGGGTGTCAGGGGCGTACGAGCAGTACTTC
v_gene: TRBV15
d_gene: -
j_gene: TRBJ2-7
abundance: -

CDR3aa: CASYAQGEGSYEQYF
CDR3nt: TGTGCCAGCTACGCGCAGGGGGAGGGCTCCTACGAGCAGTACTTC
v_gene: TRBV7-9
d_gene: -
j_gene: TRBJ2-7
abundance: -

CDR3aa: CASSFSRVRYEQFF
CDR3nt: TGTGCCAGCAGTTTCTCGAGGGTGAGGTATGAGCAGTTCTTC
v_gene: TRBV27
d_gene: -
j_gene: TRBJ2-1
abundance: -

CDR3aa: CSARDTGLAGSYNEQFF
CDR3nt: TGCAGTGCTAGAGATACGGGGCTAGCGGGCTCCTACAATGAGCAGTTCTTC
v_gene: TRBV20-1
d_gene: TRBD2
j_gene: TRBJ2-1
abundance: few

CDR3aa: CATAGTAAPQFF
CDR3nt: TGTGCCACCGCCGGGACAGCGGCCCCGCAGTTCTTC
v_gene: TRBV25-1
d_gene: TRBD1
j_gene: TRBJ2-1
abundance: -

CDR3aa: CASSLNMGISGVQETQYF
CDR3nt: TGCGCCAGCAGCTTGAATATGGGGATTAGCGGGGTCCAAGAGACCCAGTACTTC
v_gene: TRBV5-1
d_gene: TRBD2
j_gene: TRBJ2-5
abundance: few

CDR3aa: CASSVGAGRTDTQYF
CDR3nt: TGTGCCAGCAGCGTAGGAGCGGGGCGCACAGATACGCAGTATTTT
v_gene: TRBV9
d_gene: TRBD2
j_gene: TRBJ2-3
abundance: many

CDR3aa: CASSFPKEWDGYTF
CDR3nt: TGTGCCAGCAGCTTCCCGAAGGAGTGGGATGGCTACACCTTC
v_gene: TRBV7-2
d_gene: -
j_gene: TRBJ1-2
abundance: few

CDR3aa: CASSDDRAGNQPQHF
CDR3nt: TGTGCCAGCAGTGACGACAGGGCGGGGAATCAGCCCCAGCATTTT
v_gene: TRBV2
d_gene: TRBD1
j_gene: TRBJ1-5
abundance: many

CDR3aa: CASSPLKGLGPNSF
CDR3nt: TGTGCCAGCAGCCCCTTGAAAGGACTAGGACCGAATTCCTTC
v_gene: TRBV3-1
d_gene: TRBD2
j_gene: TRBJ2-7
abundance: -

CDR3aa: CASSPRLAVAYEQYF
CDR3nt: TGTGCCAGCAGCCCCCGGTTAGCGGTGGCCTACGAGCAGTACTTC
v_gene: TRBV11-2
d_gene: -
j_gene: TRBJ2-7
abundance: -